The TCR beta chain described here comes from a study of T cell responses to AZD1222 COVID-19 vaccine. Assay: immunoSEQ multiplex PCR; the TCRdb copy retains only in-frame clones and omits some. The sample contains about 73,000 clones, around 81% of which appear only once. Germline V gives CDR1 SGHTA, CDR2 FQGNSA. The CDR3 is made up of 16 amino acids. Trimming stripped 0 bases from V and 4 bases from J, with 16 bases between. The chain recombines TRBV7-2 with TRBJ2-7, with no clear D. The starting material was peripheral blood, obtained 28 days after the second AZD1222 dose. This sequence originates from an adult who received the AZD1222 COVID-19 vaccine. The CDR3 DNA sequence: TGTGCCAGCAGCTTAGCGGTTAGGAGCACTCCTTACGAGCAGTACTTC. Residues: CASSLAVRSTPYEQYF.